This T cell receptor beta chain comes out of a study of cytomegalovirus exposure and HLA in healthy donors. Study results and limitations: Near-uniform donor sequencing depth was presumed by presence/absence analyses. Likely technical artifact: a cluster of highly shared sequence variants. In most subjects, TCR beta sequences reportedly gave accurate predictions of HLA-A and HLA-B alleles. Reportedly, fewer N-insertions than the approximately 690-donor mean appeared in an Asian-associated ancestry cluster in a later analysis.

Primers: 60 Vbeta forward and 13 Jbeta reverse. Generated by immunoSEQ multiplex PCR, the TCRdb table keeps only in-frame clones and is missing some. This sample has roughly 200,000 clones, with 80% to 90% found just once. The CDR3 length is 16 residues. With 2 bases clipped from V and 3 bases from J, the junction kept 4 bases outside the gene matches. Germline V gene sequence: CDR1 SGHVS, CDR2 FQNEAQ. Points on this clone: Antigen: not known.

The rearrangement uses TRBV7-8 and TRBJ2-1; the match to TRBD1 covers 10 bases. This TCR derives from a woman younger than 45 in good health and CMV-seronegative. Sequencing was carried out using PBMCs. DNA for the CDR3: TGTGCCAGCAGCTTACCTCGGACAGGGGGCTACAATGAGCAGTTCTTC. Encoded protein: CASSLPRTGGYNEQFF.